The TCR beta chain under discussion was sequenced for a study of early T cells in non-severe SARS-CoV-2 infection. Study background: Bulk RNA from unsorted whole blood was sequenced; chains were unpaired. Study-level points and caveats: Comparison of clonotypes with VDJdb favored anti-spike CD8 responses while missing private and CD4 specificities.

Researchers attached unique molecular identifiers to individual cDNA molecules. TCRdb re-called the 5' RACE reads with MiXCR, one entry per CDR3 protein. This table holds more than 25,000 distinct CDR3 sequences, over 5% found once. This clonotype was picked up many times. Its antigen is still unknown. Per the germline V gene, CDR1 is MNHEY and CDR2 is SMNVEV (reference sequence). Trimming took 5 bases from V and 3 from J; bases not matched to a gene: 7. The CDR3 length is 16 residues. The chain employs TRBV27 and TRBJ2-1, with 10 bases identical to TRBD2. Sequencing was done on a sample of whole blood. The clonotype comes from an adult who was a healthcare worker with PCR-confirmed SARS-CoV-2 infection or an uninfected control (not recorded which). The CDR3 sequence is CASSTLLAGVYNEQFF. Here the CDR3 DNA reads TGTGCCAGCAGTACTCTGCTAGCGGGAGTCTACAATGAGCAGTTCTTC.